A single sample gave rise to the 14 T cell receptor beta chains below, sequenced in a study of pediatric ulcerative colitis. The assay was immunoSEQ multiplex PCR, and TCRdb's table has in-frame clones only and misses some. The sample comprises roughly 54,000 clones, 87% of which are singletons, and approximately 1.5% rests with the top ten. Sequencing used blood. Receptors originate from a boy under 18 who was a control in a study of pediatric ulcerative colitis.

This clone was seen more than once but under ten times. DNA for the CDR3: TGTGCCAGCAGTGATAGGTTATTTGGGGGGCGATCTCCTGGAAACACCATATATTTT. Protein sequence: CASSDRLFGGRSPGNTIYF. V is TRBV6-1 and J is TRBJ1-3; D possibly corresponds to TRBD1 (6 bases). There are 19 residues in the CDR3. From germline, CDR1 is MNHNS and CDR2 SASEGT. V was trimmed by 3 bases and J by 2 bases, leaving 23 bases between them.

The V and J genes are TRBV18 and TRBJ1-2; D uncertain. The germline CDR1 and CDR2 sequences are KGHSH and LQKENI. V was shortened by 3 bases and J by 1 base, with 6 bases between the two germline ends. The CDR3 covers 13 residues. In nucleotides, the CDR3 is TGTGCCAGCTCACCTACGGATAACTATGGCTACACCTTC. It encodes CASSPTDNYGYTF.

This chain connects TRBV5-1 to TRBJ1-2; TRBD1 aligns across 8 bases. The CDR3 contains 14 residues. V gave up 4 bases and J gave up 3 bases; unmatched junction bases: 5. Germline CDR1 and CDR2: SGHRS and YFSETQ. The CDR3 nucleotides are TGCGCCAGCAGCCAGGACAGGGCCTACTATGGCTACACCTTC. Its protein is CASSQDRAYYGYTF.

V usage is TRBV7-8 and J usage is TRBJ1-1, with TRBD1 identical over 7 bases. CDR1 and CDR2 from the germline V gene are SGHVS and FQNEAQ. The CDR3 covers 15 residues. With 4 bases clipped from V and 1 base from J, the junction kept 6 bases outside the gene matches. CDR3 amino acids: CASSSRGTSNTEAFF. In DNA form, the CDR3 reads TGTGCCAGCAGCTCCAGGGGGACTTCGAACACTGAAGCTTTCTTT.

The chain recombines TRBV6-6 with TRBJ1-1, with D unresolved. Trimming took off 6 bases at V and 8 bases at J, with 13 bases between the two ends. This CDR3 is built from 12 residues. The germline CDR1 and CDR2 sequences are MNHNY and SVGAGI (reference sequence). The CDR3 DNA reads as TGTGCCAGCAGCCTAGCGGGAATCGAAGCTTTCTTT. Translation: CASSLAGIEAFF.

The chain uses TRBV6-1 and TRBJ1-6; D not resolved. This CDR3 is 15 amino acids long. With 6 bases removed from V and 6 bases from J, the gap between germline ends came to 15 bases. In germline, CDR1 is MNHNS, CDR2 SASEGT. CDR3 amino acids: CASSGMGQINSPLHF. CDR3 in DNA: TGTGCCAGCAGCGGGATGGGCCAGATTAATTCACCCCTCCACTTT.

The chain couples TRBV5-6 to TRBJ1-1; the D is unclear. The CDR3 loop spans 15 amino acids. The germline V gene encodes CDR1 SGHDT and CDR2 YYEEEE. V was shortened by 5 bases and J by 1 base, with 15 bases between the two germline ends. The DNA for the CDR3 is TGTGCCAGCAGTCATACTTCGAAAGGGAACACTGAAGCTTTCTTT. Protein product: CASSHTSKGNTEAFF. The variable domain in full, with the rest retrieved from reference TRBV5-6 and TRBJ1-1, is DAGVTQSPTHLIKTRGQQVTLRCSPKSGHDTVSWYQQALGQGPQFIFQYYEEEERQRGNFPDRFSGHQFPNYSSELNVNALLLGDSALYLCASSHTSKGNTEAFFGQGTRLTVV.

This clone was detected once. The V gene is TRBV5-3, the J gene TRBJ2-4; D call uncertain. TRBV5-3 is an open reading frame, and its role is uncertain. The CDR3 consists of 16 residues. Trimming shortened V by 4 bases and J by 0 bases, and 14 bases separated the two germline ends. CDR3 sequence reads: CARSGRRDEAKNIQYF. CDR3 sequence (DNA): TGTGCCAGAAGCGGAAGACGAGACGAAGCCAAAAACATTCAGTACTTC.

The sample holds one count of this clone. The chain has TRBV11-2 and TRBJ1-2; D may be TRBD1 (5 bases). Germline lookup yields CDR1 SGHAT and CDR2 FQNNGV. The V end lost 5 bases, the J end lost 3 bases, and 10 bases lay between the germline ends. The CDR3 has 13 residues. CDR3 nucleotides: TGTGCCAGCAGCCCCGGGGGAGACTATGGCTACACCTTC. It yields the protein CASSPGGDYGYTF.

J is TRBJ2-5 and V is TRBV7-8, with 8 bases aligning to TRBD1. The CDR3 has 15 residues. Germline-derived CDR1 and CDR2 are SGHVS and FQNEAQ. V lost 4 bases, J lost 5 bases, and 9 bases stayed unmatched. The CDR3 loop reads CASSSRQGRSETQYF. The CDR3 bases are TGTGCCAGCAGCTCCCGACAGGGGAGGTCGGAGACCCAGTACTTC.

V usage is TRBV21-1 and J usage is TRBJ1-2; TRBD1 is the table's D call and was not checked against the DNA. TRBV21-1 is designated a pseudogene. This CDR3 comprises 16 residues. The DNA for the CDR3 is TGTGCCAGCAGCAACCGGAGCAAGGGGCCCACCGGCGGCTACACCTTC. It is translated as CASSNRSKGPTGGYTF.

This chain joins TRBV27 and TRBJ2-5; D remains ambiguous. V shed 1 base and J shed 4 bases, with 16 bases lying between them. Germline V lookup: CDR1 MNHEY, CDR2 SMNVEV (reference sequence). This CDR3 is built from 16 residues. The CDR3 DNA is TGTGCCAGCAGTTTATTCGGTCCCGGTTTGCGAGAGACCCAGTACTTC. Translating it yields CASSLFGPGLRETQYF.

This chain links TRBV4-3 with TRBJ1-1, with 7 bases aligning to TRBD1. J was trimmed by 1 base and V by 3 bases; bases with no gene match: 14. CDR3 length equals 18 residues. The germline V gene has CDR1 LGHNA and CDR2 YSLEER. The CDR3 sequence: CASSQDTRDSMGNTEAFF. CDR3 coding DNA: TGCGCCAGCAGCCAGGACACCCGGGACAGCATGGGGAACACTGAAGCTTTCTTT.

This chain connects TRBV9 to TRBJ2-7, with D tentatively TRBD2 (5 bases). The CDR3 extends over 15 amino acids. V lost 1 base to trimming and J lost 2 bases, with 13 bases between them. Germline assignment: CDR1 SGDLS and CDR2 YYNGEE. CDR3 in DNA: TGTGCCAGCAGCGTATTTCCGGGGTCCACCTACGAGCAGTACTTC. It is translated as CASSVFPGSTYEQYF.